This TCR beta chain stems from a study of metastatic and nonmetastatic thyroid tumors. Overall study: Malignant and benign thyroid patients had repertoires compared in peripheral blood and tumor or nodule tissue.

There are a few counts of this clone. What it binds is not known. Among the patients, none had received any treatment before thyroid surgery. The study, taken as a whole, reports: Patients with malignant thyroid tumors reportedly had significantly higher TCR beta diversity than those with benign nodules, in blood and tumor.

As originally analysed: To classify distant metastasis in papillary thyroid cancer, a model was built from CDR3 differences across clinicopathological groups. TCRdb re-called the PCR reads through MiXCR. TCRdb assigned the V and J calls; the authors' analysis was not used. Of about 16,000 clones detected, 29% appear once; the ten largest clones hold roughly 12%. The germline CDR1 and CDR2 sequences are MNHEY and SVGEGT. V was cut by 4 bases and J by 5 bases, with 14 bases left in between. This CDR3 has 14 amino acids. The clonotype was recovered from a male donor with papillary thyroid cancer or a benign thyroid nodule (not recorded which). Some clones in this sample may be carry-over from other donors' samples. V and J are TRBV6-2 or TRBV6-3 and TRBJ2-5; possibly TRBD1 for D (6 bases). Sequencing used tumor tissue. Here the CDR3 reads CASSWHRARETQYF. The CDR3 DNA reads as TGTGCCAGCAGTTGGCACAGGGCGAGGGAGACCCAGTACTTC.